The clone carrying this T cell receptor (beta chain) was observed a few times. Its antigen remains unknown. The entry originates in a study of T-cell reconstitution after alpha-beta-depleted transplantation in children. With 2 bases removed from V and 1 base from J, the gap between germline ends came to 12 bases. Looked up from germline, CDR1 is LGHDT and CDR2 is YNNKEL (reference sequence). There are 15 residues in the CDR3. Unique molecular identifiers were incorporated into the prepared TCRbeta library. Each CDR3 protein gets one entry after TCRdb re-called the PCR reads with MiXCR. The sample includes some 100,000 distinct CDR3 sequences, under 25% seen only once; the top ten take roughly a fifth. Findings and limits, study-wide: After transplant, high TCRbeta diversity at day 60 in some patients arose from surviving recipient T cells and thymic progenitors. It was newly produced T cells that mostly accounted for T-cell counts and diversity one year after transplant.

Sequenced here: PBMCs, sampled before TCRalphabeta/CD19-depleted stem cell transplant. The J gene is TRBJ2-7, the V gene TRBV3-1, with a possible D match to TRBD2 (6 bases). This TCR was sampled from a boy aged 2 to 10 with acute lymphoblastic leukemia, due to receive a stem cell transplant. Written as DNA, the CDR3 is TGTGCCAGCAGCCAACAGCGGAGGGTTTCCTACGAGCAGTACTTC. This sequence encodes CASSQQRRVSYEQYF.